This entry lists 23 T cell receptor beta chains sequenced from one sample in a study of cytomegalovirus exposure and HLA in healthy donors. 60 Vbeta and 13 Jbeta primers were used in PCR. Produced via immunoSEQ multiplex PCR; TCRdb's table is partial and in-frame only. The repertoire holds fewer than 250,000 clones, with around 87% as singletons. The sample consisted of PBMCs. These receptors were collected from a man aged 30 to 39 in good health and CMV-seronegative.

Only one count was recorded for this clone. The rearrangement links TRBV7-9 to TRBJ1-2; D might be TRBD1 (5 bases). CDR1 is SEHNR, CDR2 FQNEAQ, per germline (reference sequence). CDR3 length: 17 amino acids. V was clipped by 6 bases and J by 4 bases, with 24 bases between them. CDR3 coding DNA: TGTGCCAGCAGTTCCCACCCCAGATTGACAGCTCTCTATGGCTACACCTTC. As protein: CASSSHPRLTALYGYTF.

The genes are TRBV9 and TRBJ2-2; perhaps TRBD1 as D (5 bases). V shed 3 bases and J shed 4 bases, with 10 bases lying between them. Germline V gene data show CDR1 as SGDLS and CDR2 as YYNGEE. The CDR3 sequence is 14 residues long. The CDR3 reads CASSGVRVTGELFF. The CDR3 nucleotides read TGTGCCAGCAGCGGGGTCAGGGTCACCGGGGAGCTGTTTTTT.

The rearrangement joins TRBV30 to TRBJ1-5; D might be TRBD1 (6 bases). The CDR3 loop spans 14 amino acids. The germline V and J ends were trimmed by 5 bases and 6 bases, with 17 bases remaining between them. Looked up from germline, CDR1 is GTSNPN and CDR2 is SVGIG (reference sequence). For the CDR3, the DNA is TGTGCCTGGGGAATTGGACAGCCGGTTCAGCCCCAGCATTTT. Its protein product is CAWGIGQPVQPQHF.

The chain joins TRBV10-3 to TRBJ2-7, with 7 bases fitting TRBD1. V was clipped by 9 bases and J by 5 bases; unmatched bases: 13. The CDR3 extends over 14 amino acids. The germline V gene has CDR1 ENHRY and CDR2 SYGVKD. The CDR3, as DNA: TGTGCCATTAGATGGGGGCAGGGGGTAGACGAGCAGTACTTC. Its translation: CAIRWGQGVDEQYF.

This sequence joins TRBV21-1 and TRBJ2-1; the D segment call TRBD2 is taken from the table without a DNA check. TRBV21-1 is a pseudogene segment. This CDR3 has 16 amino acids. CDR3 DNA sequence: TGTGCCAGCAACAAACGAATCCGGAGCGCTAGGAATGAGCAGTTCTTC. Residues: CASNKRIRSARNEQFF.

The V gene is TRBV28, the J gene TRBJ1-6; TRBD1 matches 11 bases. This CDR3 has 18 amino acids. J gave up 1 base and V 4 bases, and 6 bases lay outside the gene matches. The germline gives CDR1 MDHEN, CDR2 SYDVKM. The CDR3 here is CASSSLGQGASYNSPLHF. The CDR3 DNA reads TGTGCCAGCAGTTCACTCGGACAGGGGGCGTCCTATAATTCACCCCTCCACTTT.

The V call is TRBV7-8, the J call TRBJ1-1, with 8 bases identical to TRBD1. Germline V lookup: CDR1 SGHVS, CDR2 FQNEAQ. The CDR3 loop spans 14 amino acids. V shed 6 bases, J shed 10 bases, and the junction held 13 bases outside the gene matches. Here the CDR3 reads CASRLTGAAGPAFF. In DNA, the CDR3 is TGTGCCAGCAGATTGACAGGGGCGGCGGGGCCAGCTTTCTTT.

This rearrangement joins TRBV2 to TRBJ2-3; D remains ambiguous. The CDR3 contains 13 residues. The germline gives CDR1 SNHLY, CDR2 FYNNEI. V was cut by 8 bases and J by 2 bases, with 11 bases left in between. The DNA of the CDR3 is TGTGCCAGCGCGATCAGGCCCACAGATACGCAGTATTTT. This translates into CASAIRPTDTQYF. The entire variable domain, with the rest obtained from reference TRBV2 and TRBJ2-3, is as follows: EPEVTQTPSHQVTQMGQEVILRCVPISNHLYFYWYRQILGQKVEFLVSFYNNEISEKSEIFDDQFSVERPDGSNFTLKIRSTKLEDSAMYFCASAIRPTDTQYFGPGTRLTVL.

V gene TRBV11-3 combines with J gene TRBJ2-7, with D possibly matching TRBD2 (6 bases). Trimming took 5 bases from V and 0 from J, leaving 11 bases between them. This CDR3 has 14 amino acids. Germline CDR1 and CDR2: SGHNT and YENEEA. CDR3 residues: CASSAGRSSYEQYF. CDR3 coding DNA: TGTGCCAGCAGCGCGGGACGGAGCTCCTACGAGCAGTACTTC.

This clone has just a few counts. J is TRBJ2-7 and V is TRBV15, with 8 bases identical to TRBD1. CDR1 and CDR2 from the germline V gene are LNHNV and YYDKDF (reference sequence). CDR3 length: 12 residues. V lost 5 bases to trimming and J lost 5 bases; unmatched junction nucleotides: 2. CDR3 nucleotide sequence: TGTGCCACCAGCGACAGGGGTGACGAGCAGTACTTC. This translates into CATSDRGDEQYF. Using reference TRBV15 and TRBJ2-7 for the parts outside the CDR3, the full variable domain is DAMVIQNPRYQVTQFGKPVTLSCSQTLNHNVMYWYQQKSSQAPKLLFHYYDKDFNNEADTPDNFQSRRPNTSFCFLDIRSPGLGDTAMYLCATSDRGDEQYFGPGTRLTVT.

The CDR3 spells CASSQGAGGSNTQYF. DNA of the CDR3: TGCGCCAGCAGCCAAGGAGCGGGAGGGTCCAATACGCAGTATTTT. The V and J genes are TRBV4-1 and TRBJ2-3; 10 positions agree with TRBD2. CDR1 and CDR2 from the germline V gene are MGHRA and YSYEKL. With V trimmed by 1 base and J by 7 bases, 5 bases remained unmatched. This CDR3 region has 15 residues.

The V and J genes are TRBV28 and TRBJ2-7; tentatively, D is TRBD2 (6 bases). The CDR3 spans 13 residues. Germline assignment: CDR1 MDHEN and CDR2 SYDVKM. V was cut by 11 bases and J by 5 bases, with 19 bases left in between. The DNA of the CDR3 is TGTGCCCTTGAGACCGACGGGGGAAACGAGCAGTACTTC. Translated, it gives CALETDGGNEQYF.

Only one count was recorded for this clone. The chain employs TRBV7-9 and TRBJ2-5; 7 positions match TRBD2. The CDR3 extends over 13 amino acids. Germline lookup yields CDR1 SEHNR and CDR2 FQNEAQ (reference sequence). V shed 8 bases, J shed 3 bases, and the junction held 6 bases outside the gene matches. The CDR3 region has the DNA TGTGCCAGCGCGGGAGTGCGGGAAGAGACCCAGTACTTC. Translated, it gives CASAGVREETQYF. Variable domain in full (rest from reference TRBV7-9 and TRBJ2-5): DTGVSQNPRHKITKRGQNVTFRCDPISEHNRLYWYRQTLGQGPEFLTYFQNEAQLEKSRLLSDRFSAERPKGSFSTLEIQRTEQGDSAMYLCASAGVREETQYFGPGTRLLVL.

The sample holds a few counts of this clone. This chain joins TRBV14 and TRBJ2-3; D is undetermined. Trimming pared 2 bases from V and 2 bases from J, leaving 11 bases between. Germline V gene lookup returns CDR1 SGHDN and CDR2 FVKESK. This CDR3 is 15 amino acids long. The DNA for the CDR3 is TGTGCCAGCAGCCAACTGGGCTTCACCACAGATACGCAGTATTTT. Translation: CASSQLGFTTDTQYF.

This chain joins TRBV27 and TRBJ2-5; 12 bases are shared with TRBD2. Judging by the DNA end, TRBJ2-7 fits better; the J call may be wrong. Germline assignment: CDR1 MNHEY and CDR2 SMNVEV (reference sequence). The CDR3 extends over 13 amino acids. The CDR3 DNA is TGTGCCCTGCTAGCGGGAGGGCAATACGAGCAGTACTTC. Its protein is CALLAGGQYEQYF.

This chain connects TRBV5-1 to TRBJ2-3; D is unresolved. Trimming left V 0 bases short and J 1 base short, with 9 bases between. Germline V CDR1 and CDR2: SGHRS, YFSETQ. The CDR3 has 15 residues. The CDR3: CASSLGAVGTDTQYF. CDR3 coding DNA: TGCGCCAGCAGCTTGGGTGCGGTAGGCACAGATACGCAGTATTTT.

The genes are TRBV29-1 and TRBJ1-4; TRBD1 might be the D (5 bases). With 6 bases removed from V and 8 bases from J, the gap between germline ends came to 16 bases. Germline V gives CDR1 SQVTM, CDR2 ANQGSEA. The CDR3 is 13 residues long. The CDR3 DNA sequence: TGCAGCGTCTCTCAGGGCGGGGGGGAAAAACTGTTTTTT. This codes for CSVSQGGGEKLFF.

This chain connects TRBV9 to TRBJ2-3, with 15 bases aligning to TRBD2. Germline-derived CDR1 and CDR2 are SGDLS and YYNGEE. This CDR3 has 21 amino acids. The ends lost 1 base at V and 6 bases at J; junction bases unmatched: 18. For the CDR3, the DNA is TGTGCCAGCAGCGTAAGCCTCCCGGGTTGGACTAGCGGGAGGGATGCCGATACGCAGTATTTT. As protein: CASSVSLPGWTSGRDADTQYF.

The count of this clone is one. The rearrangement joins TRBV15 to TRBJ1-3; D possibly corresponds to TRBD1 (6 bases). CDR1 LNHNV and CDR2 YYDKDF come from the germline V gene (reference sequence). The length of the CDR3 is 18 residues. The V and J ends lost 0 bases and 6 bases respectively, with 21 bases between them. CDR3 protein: CATSRDLSGGQLINTIYF. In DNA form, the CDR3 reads TGTGCCACCAGCAGAGATCTCTCAGGAGGACAGCTTATAAACACCATATATTTT.

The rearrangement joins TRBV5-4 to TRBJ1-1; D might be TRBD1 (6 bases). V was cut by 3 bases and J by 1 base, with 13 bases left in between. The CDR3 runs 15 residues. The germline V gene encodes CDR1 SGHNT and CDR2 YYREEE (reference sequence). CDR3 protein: CASSSPRGGNTEAFF. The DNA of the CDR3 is TGTGCCAGCAGCTCTCCGAGGGGGGGGAACACTGAAGCTTTCTTT. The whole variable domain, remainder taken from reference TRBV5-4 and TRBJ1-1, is ETGVTQSPTHLIKTRGQQVTLRCSSQSGHNTVSWYQQALGQGPQFIFQYYREEENGRGNFPPRFSGLQFPNYSSELNVNALELDDSALYLCASSSPRGGNTEAFFGQGTRLTVV.

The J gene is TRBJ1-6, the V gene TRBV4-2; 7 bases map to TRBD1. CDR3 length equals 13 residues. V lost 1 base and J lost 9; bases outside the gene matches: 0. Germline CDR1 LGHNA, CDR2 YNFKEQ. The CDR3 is CASSQGQGSPLHF. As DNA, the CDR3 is TGTGCCAGCAGCCAAGGACAGGGTTCACCCCTCCACTTT.

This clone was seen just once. CDR3 loop: CASSTGGAGELFF. The CDR3 DNA is TGCGCCAGCAGCACAGGGGGAGCCGGGGAGCTGTTTTTT. V usage is TRBV5-1 and J usage is TRBJ2-2; TRBD1 aligns across 8 bases. This CDR3 contains 13 residues. V was clipped by 4 bases and J by 6 bases; unmatched bases: 2. The germline CDR1 and CDR2 sequences are SGHRS and YFSETQ.

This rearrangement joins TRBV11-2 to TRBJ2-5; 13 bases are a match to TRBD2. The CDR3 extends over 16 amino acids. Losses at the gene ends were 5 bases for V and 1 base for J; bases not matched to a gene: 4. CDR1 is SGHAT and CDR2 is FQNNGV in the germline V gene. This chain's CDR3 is CASSPRTSGGQETQYF. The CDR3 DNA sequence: TGTGCCAGCAGCCCACGGACTAGCGGGGGCCAAGAGACCCAGTACTTC.